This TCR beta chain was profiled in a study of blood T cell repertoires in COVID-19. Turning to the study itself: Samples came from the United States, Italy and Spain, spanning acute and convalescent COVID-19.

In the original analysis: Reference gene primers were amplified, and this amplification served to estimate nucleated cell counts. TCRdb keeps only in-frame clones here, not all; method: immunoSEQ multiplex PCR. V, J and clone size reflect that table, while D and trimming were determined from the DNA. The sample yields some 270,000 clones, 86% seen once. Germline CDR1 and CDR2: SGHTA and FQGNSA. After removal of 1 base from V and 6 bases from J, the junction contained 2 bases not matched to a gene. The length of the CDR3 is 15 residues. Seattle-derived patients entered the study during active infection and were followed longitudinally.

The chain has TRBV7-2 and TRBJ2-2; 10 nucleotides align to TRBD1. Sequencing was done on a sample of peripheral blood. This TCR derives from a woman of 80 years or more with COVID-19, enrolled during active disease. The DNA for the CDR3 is TGTGCCAGCAGCTTAGGGGGACAGGGGTCCGGGGAGCTGTTTTTT. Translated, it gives CASSLGGQGSGELFF.